The T cell receptor beta chain described here comes from a study of T cell repertoires in aging, cancer and after chemotherapy. The CDR3 spans 13 residues. CDR1 is LNHDA and CDR2 is SQIVND in the germline V gene (reference sequence). V lost 2 bases, J lost 6 bases, and 10 bases lay in between. This clonotype is medium-sized within its sample. Amplification of TCR beta used genomic DNA extracted from peripheral blood. TRB rearrangements spanning V, D and J were amplified using mixed TRB-A/B primers. TCRdb re-called the multiplex PCR reads through MiXCR, storing one row per CDR3 protein. The profile shows over 3,000 distinct CDR3 sequences, 30% to 40% of them singletons.

The chain has TRBV19 and TRBJ1-2; a weak D match, TRBD1 (5 bases). The source of this sequence is a human donor in good health. The source material was blood. The CDR3 bases are TGTGCCAGTAGTATAAGCAGGGTACATGGCTACACCTTC. This gives the protein CASSISRVHGYTF.